Shown below are 8 T cell receptor beta chains from a single sample sequenced in a study of CD8+CD57+ T cells in acquired aplastic anemia. Template material for TCR beta VDJ and CDR3 profiling consisted of genomic DNA. TCRdb analysed the reads with MiXCR anew, one entry per CDR3 protein. Altogether some 130,000 distinct CDR3 sequences are present, less than 45% being singletons, with the ten largest covering under 9%. Source material: sorted CD4+, CD8+, or CD8+CD57+ T cells (not recorded which) from PBMCs. Receptors originate from a human donor in good health, serving as a control.

In this sample, this clonotype turned up once. The chain combines TRBV24-1 with TRBJ1-1, with D unclear. CDR3 size: 13 residues. V dropped 4 bases and J dropped 0 bases, with 5 bases sitting between them. Germline CDR1 reads KGHDR; CDR2 reads SFDVKD. CDR3 sequence reads: CATSDGLNTEAFF. DNA for the CDR3: TGTGCCACCAGTGACGGTCTGAACACTGAAGCTTTCTTT.

At least ten counts were recorded for this clonotype. V usage is TRBV6-1 and J usage is TRBJ2-7; perhaps TRBD2 as D (5 bases). The V gene's germline CDR1 is MNHNS and CDR2 SASEGT. The CDR3 loop spans 10 amino acids. Trimming left V 6 bases short and J 11 bases short, with 11 bases between. In DNA, the CDR3 is TGTGCCAGCAGGACGGTGAGGGAGTACTTC. Protein product: CASRTVREYF.

About this clonotype: This may arise from a read error, as a much more abundant clone is one base away. A read error is likely, as this CDR3 ends without the conserved phenylalanine or tryptophan. The gene calls are TRBV19 and TRBJ2-3, with TRBD1 matching 12 bases. Germline trimming cut 4 bases from V and 5 bases from J; bases unmatched to any gene: 13. Germline V lookup: CDR1 LNHDA, CDR2 SQIVND (reference sequence). CDR3 size: 18 residues. Written as DNA, the CDR3 is TGTGCCAGTAGTAGAAGAGCCGGGACAGGGGGCCGGGAAGATACGCAGTATCTT. As protein: CASSRRAGTGGREDTQYL.

This clonotype has only a few counts. One end of the junction varies from germline; a read error may be responsible. This chain connects TRBV2 to TRBJ2-7; the match to TRBD1 covers 9 bases. The CDR3 has 10 amino acids. The germline CDR1 and CDR2 sequences are SNHLY and FYNNEI. CDR3 nucleotides: TGTGCCAGCAGAGAGGACAGGGGACACTTC. It codes for CASREDRGHF.

The chain joins TRBV27 to TRBJ2-1, with 7 bases identical to TRBD1. V shed 8 bases and J 4 bases; nucleotides not matched to a gene: 5. CDR3 length: 13 amino acids. The V gene's germline CDR1 is MNHEY and CDR2 SMNVEV (reference sequence). DNA for the CDR3: TGTGCCAGCGGAAGGACAGGATACAATGAGCAGTTCTTC. This encodes CASGRTGYNEQFF.

This clonotype was observed at least ten times. The chain uses TRBV5-4 and TRBJ2-5; D is ambiguous. V lost 1 base and J 1 base, leaving 8 bases between the germline ends. This CDR3 is 14 amino acids long. CDR1 SGHNT and CDR2 YYREEE come from the germline V gene (reference sequence). In DNA, the CDR3 is TGTGCCAGCAGCTTGTCATCGAGCCAAGAGACCCAGTACTTC. Translating it yields CASSLSSSQETQYF.

Regarding this clonotype: Compared with germline, one end of the junction differs, possibly owing to a read error. The gene calls are TRBV29-1 and TRBJ1-2; D unresolved. Germline V gene sequence: CDR1 SQVTM, CDR2 ANQGSEA. The CDR3 runs 12 residues. The CDR3 is CSVEMVVFGYTF. The CDR3 bases are TGCAGCGTTGAGATGGTAGTGTTCGGCTACACTTTC.

J is TRBJ1-6 and V is TRBV15; no reliable D call. V was cut by 3 bases and J by 0 bases, with 6 bases left in between. The V gene's germline CDR1 is LNHNV and CDR2 YYDKDF (reference sequence). This CDR3 comprises 15 residues. The CDR3 DNA follows: TGTGCCACCAGCAGTGATATCTCCTATAATTCACCCCTCCACTTT. The encoded protein is CATSSDISYNSPLHF.